The rows below give T cell receptor beta chains drawn from one sample of a study of T cells expressing NK-cell markers. No DNA is given; TCRdb re-called the 5' RACE reads and lists each CDR3 protein once. The ten top clones account for 7.3%, within a sample of 400,000 to 500,000 distinct CDR3 sequences. The sample taken for sequencing was blood T cells: a sorted CD56 or NKG2C T cell subset, CD4+ or CD8+ T cells, or bulk PBMC T cells (not recorded which). The receptor set was obtained from a woman between 18 and 69 years old in good health. CDR3s include the opening cysteine and the closing phenylalanine or tryptophan. Fields, in order: J gene, V gene, CDR3 protein.

J: TRBJ2-1
V: TRBV4-3
CDR3: CASSQDLYEQFF

J: TRBJ2-5
V: TRBV28
CDR3: CASSTRGRSYETQYF

J: TRBJ2-1
V: TRBV18
CDR3: CASSPLPGTNEQFF

J: TRBJ2-7
V: TRBV7-2
CDR3: CASSLPTGGRYEQYF

J: TRBJ2-7
V: TRBV7-2
CDR3: CASSKQGAQGSYEQYF

J: TRBJ2-6
V: TRBV20-1
CDR3: CSARSASGANVLTF

J: TRBJ2-7
V: TRBV7-2
CDR3: CASRRGTGLGEQYF

J: TRBJ1-4
V: TRBV14
CDR3: CATSVLTGTELFF

J: TRBJ1-1
V: TRBV29-1
CDR3: CSVVDGGNTEAFF

J: TRBJ2-3
V: TRBV10-3
CDR3: CAISESRERLALPKDTQYF

J: TRBJ2-5
V: TRBV11-1
CDR3: CASTMGTSGRTLSGTQYF

J: TRBJ2-4
V: TRBV28
CDR3: CASTLPGQGVNIQYF

J: TRBJ2-1
V: TRBV5-4
CDR3: CASSQTSPGLNNEQFF

J: TRBJ2-1
V: TRBV24-1
CDR3: CATSDLNVGQFF

J: TRBJ2-7
V: TRBV29-1
CDR3: CSVVPGTSYEQYF

J: TRBJ2-3
V: TRBV5-1
CDR3: CASRPGTSGRPDTQYF

J: TRBJ2-7
V: TRBV27
CDR3: CASSLRGTYEQYF

J: TRBJ1-1
V: TRBV4-1
CDR3: CASSQDRAYATEAFF

J: TRBJ2-3
V: TRBV18
CDR3: CASSVVGDTQYF

J: TRBJ2-1
V: TRBV4-2
CDR3: CASSQVGGRPYNEQFF

J: TRBJ2-1
V: TRBV5-1
CDR3: CASSYPDNEQFF

J: TRBJ2-4
V: TRBV6-2/TRBV6-3
CDR3: CAIKRPGTKNIQYF

J: TRBJ1-2
V: TRBV4-1
CDR3: CASSQDPTGFRGYTF

J: TRBJ2-7
V: TRBV19
CDR3: CASSYGSGQGIDEQYF

J: TRBJ2-7
V: TRBV20-1
CDR3: CSARDLRRYYEQYF

J: TRBJ1-1
V: TRBV5-5
CDR3: CASSGISPEAFF

J: TRBJ1-2
V: TRBV6-2/TRBV6-3
CDR3: CASRGTRDRDYGYTF

J: TRBJ2-1
V: TRBV4-3
CDR3: CASSQVYGTSRVRNEQFF

J: TRBJ2-7
V: TRBV20-1
CDR3: CSARDQIYEQYF

J: TRBJ2-1
V: TRBV29-1
CDR3: CSVESGLPGNEQFF

J: TRBJ1-5
V: TRBV20-1
CDR3: CSATLFGTGDDSNQPQHF

J: TRBJ1-4
V: TRBV5-1
CDR3: CASSVLPTNEKLFF

J: TRBJ2-6
V: TRBV2
CDR3: CASSERGASSGANVLTF

J: TRBJ1-2
V: TRBV7-2
CDR3: CASSAQTGTYGYTF

J: TRBJ2-1
V: TRBV9
CDR3: CASSVGGPDEQFF

J: TRBJ2-1
V: TRBV5-1
CDR3: CASWGGRSSYNEQFF

J: TRBJ2-3
V: TRBV20-1
CDR3: CSAPRGDRGSTDTQYF

J: TRBJ2-1
V: TRBV4-1
CDR3: CASSQSSSGEFYEQFF

J: TRBJ2-3
V: TRBV6-5
CDR3: CASSYSSGGLDTQYF

J: TRBJ2-7
V: TRBV28
CDR3: CASRPGEWRYEQYF

J: TRBJ2-1
V: TRBV7-6
CDR3: CASSSHEFTYNEQFF

J: TRBJ2-1
V: TRBV27
CDR3: CASSPRFVYNEQFF

J: TRBJ2-1
V: TRBV20-1
CDR3: CSAEGLAGGFYNEQFF

J: TRBJ2-1
V: TRBV27
CDR3: CASSLNPGSTYNEQFF

J: TRBJ1-1
V: TRBV30
CDR3: CAWNRRVAEAFF

J: TRBJ2-1
V: TRBV9
CDR3: CASSVGGSDNEQFF

J: TRBJ2-1
V: TRBV6-5
CDR3: CASSPLGGEQFF

J: TRBJ1-1
V: TRBV27
CDR3: CASSLARDGLGNTEAFF

J: TRBJ2-1
V: TRBV5-1
CDR3: CASSLGQVRTYNEQFF

J: TRBJ2-3
V: TRBV27
CDR3: CASSRARTGTRVTDTQYF

J: TRBJ2-7
V: TRBV4-3
CDR3: CASSLTIWQGDQEQYF

J: TRBJ2-2
V: TRBV14
CDR3: CASRYGTGAGELFF

J: TRBJ1-6
V: TRBV10-3
CDR3: CAISAGDAPNSPLHF

J: TRBJ2-2
V: TRBV11-1
CDR3: CASSLGPLVPLGTGELFF

J: TRBJ2-5
V: TRBV6-1
CDR3: CASSPGLASQETQYF